Listed here are 13 T cell receptor beta chains from one sample, sequenced in a study of T cells expressing NK-cell markers. Each CDR3 protein gets one entry in TCRdb, which reprocessed the 5' RACE reads and gives no DNA. This sample's table reports 450,000 to 600,000 distinct CDR3 sequences. The material sequenced was blood T cells: a sorted CD56 or NKG2C T cell subset, CD4+ or CD8+ T cells, or bulk PBMC T cells (not recorded which). All receptors derive from a man between 18 and 35 years old in good health.

The chain has TRBV2 and TRBJ2-4. Germline CDR1 is SNHLY and CDR2 is FYNNEI. This CDR3 region has 14 residues. The CDR3: CASDDPGAKNIQYF. The variable domain in full, completed from reference TRBV2 and TRBJ2-4, reads EPEVTQTPSHQVTQMGQEVILRCVPISNHLYFYWYRQILGQKVEFLVSFYNNEISEKSEIFDDQFSVERPDGSNFTLKIRSTKLEDSAMYFCASDDPGAKNIQYFGAGTRLSVL.

The V call is TRBV25-1, the J call TRBJ1-1; TCRdb gives TRBD1 as the D gene, but with no DNA this cannot be confirmed. The length of the CDR3 is 14 residues. Germline V gene sequence: CDR1 MGHDK, CDR2 SYGVNS. CDR3 in amino acids: CASSVGNTGNRAFF.

The chain employs TRBV12-3 or TRBV12-4 and TRBJ2-1. CDR3 length: 11 residues. CDR3 residues: CASSLSLVAFF.

This sequence joins TRBV20-1 and TRBJ2-7; checking the TCRdb D call of TRBD2 is not possible without DNA. The CDR3 is 15 residues long. CDR1 DFQATT and CDR2 SNEGSKA come from the germline V gene (reference sequence). The CDR3 sequence is CSARDGLAGAGEQYF.

CDR3: CSTNVGPLEQYF. V usage is TRBV20-1 and J usage is TRBJ2-7. The CDR3 is made up of 12 amino acids. Germline loops: CDR1 DFQATT, CDR2 SNEGSKA (reference sequence).

The rearrangement joins TRBV12-3 or TRBV12-4 to TRBJ1-2. This CDR3 is 14 amino acids long. The CDR3 region is CASSFVGGIDGYTF.

V usage is TRBV24-1 and J usage is TRBJ2-3; TCRdb proposes TRBD1, but this gene call is untestable without DNA. CDR3 length equals 14 residues. From germline, CDR1 is KGHDR and CDR2 SFDVKD. This chain's CDR3 is CATSVGESTDTQYF.

The chain combines TRBV12-3 or TRBV12-4 with TRBJ1-1; as DNA is missing, the TRBD1 call by TCRdb cannot be tested. This CDR3 comprises 14 residues. The CDR3 is CASSLIQGPTEAFF.

The rearrangement uses TRBV4-3 and TRBJ2-1; TCRdb gives TRBD1 as the D gene, but with no DNA this cannot be confirmed. Germline CDR1 LGHNA, CDR2 YSLEER. The CDR3 has 16 amino acids. The CDR3 loop reads CASSQVRDPTYNEQFF.

V gene TRBV5-1 combines with J gene TRBJ2-1; the D call of TRBD2 rests on TCRdb alone, since no DNA is present to check it. Germline CDR1 SGHRS, CDR2 YFSETQ. This CDR3 spans 14 amino acids. CDR3 protein: CASSLEREEGEQFF. Complete variable domain (other parts from reference TRBV5-1 and TRBJ2-1): KAGVTQTPRYLIKTRGQQVTLSCSPISGHRSVSWYQQTPGQGLQFLFEYFSETQRNKGNFPGRFSGRQFSNSRSEMNVSTLELGDSALYLCASSLEREEGEQFFGPGTRLTVL.

The chain carries TRBV28 and TRBJ2-7; TCRdb gives TRBD1 as the D gene, but with no DNA this cannot be confirmed. CDR1 and CDR2 from the germline V gene are MDHEN and SYDVKM. This CDR3 comprises 16 residues. The CDR3 loop reads CASSPSGVSGAGEQYF.

The rearrangement uses TRBV29-1 and TRBJ2-1. The CDR3 has 13 residues. Germline V gives CDR1 SQVTM, CDR2 ANQGSEA. The CDR3 spells CSVIGSSYNEQFF.

The chain couples TRBV6-2 or TRBV6-3 to TRBJ2-2; TCRdb designates TRBD2, a call that cannot be tested without DNA. CDR1 and CDR2 from the germline V gene are MNHEY and SVGEGT. The CDR3 totals 14 residues. Here the CDR3 reads CASRLAGVSGELFF.